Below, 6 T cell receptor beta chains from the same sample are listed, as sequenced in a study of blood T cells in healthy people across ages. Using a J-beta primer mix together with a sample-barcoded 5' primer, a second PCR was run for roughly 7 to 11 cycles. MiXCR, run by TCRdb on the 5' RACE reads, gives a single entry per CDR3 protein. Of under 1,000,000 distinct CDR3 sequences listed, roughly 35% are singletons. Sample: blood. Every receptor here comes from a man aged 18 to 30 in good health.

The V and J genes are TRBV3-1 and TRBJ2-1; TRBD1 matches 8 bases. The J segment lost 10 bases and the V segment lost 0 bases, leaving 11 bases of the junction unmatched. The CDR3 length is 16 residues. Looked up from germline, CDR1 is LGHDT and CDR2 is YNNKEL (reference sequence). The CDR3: CASSQDLRQGSYEQFF. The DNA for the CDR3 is TGTGCCAGCAGCCAAGATCTAAGACAGGGGTCCTACGAGCAGTTCTTC.

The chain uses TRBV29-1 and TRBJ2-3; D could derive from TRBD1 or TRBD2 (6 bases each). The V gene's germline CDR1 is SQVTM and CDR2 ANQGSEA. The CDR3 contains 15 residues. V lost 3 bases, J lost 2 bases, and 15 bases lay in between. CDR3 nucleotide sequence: TGCAGCGTTGAGTATCGGGGGACACTCACAGATACGCAGTATTTT. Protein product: CSVEYRGTLTDTQYF.

In DNA, the CDR3 is TGTGCCAGCACCCGGGGGGAAGTCGCTGAAGCTTTCTTT. Translated, it gives CASTRGEVAEAFF. The rearrangement uses TRBV7-2 and TRBJ1-1, with D maybe TRBD1 (5 bases). Trimming left V 7 bases short and J 6 bases short, with 15 bases between. Looked up from germline, CDR1 is SGHTA and CDR2 is FQGNSA. CDR3 size: 13 residues. Full variable domain (missing parts from reference TRBV7-2 and TRBJ1-1): GAGVSQSPSNKVTEKGKDVELRCDPISGHTALYWYRQSLGQGLEFLIYFQGNSAPDKSGLPSDRFSAERTGGSVSTLTIQRTQQEDSAVYLCASTRGEVAEAFFGQGTRLTVV.

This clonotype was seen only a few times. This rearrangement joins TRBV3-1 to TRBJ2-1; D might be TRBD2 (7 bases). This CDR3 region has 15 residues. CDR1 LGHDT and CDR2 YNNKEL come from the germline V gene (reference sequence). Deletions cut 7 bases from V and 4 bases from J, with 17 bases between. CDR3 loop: CASTKGGGAYNEQFF. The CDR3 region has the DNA TGTGCCAGCACCAAGGGAGGGGGGGCGTACAATGAGCAGTTCTTC.

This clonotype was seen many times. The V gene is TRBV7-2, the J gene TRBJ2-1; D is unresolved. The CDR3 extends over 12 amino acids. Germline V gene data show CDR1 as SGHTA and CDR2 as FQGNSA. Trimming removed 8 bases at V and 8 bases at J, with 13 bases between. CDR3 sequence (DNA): TGTGCCAGCCGTCGTGTCCGCGATGAGCAGTTCTTC. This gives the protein CASRRVRDEQFF.

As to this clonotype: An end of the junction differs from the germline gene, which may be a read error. The CDR3 region is CASTRGGFNEQYF. CDR3 DNA: TGCGCCAGCACTCGGGGGGGCTTCAATGAGCAGTACTTC. This chain connects TRBV12-3 or TRBV12-4 to TRBJ2-5; 8 bases map to TRBD2. This CDR3 is built from 13 residues.